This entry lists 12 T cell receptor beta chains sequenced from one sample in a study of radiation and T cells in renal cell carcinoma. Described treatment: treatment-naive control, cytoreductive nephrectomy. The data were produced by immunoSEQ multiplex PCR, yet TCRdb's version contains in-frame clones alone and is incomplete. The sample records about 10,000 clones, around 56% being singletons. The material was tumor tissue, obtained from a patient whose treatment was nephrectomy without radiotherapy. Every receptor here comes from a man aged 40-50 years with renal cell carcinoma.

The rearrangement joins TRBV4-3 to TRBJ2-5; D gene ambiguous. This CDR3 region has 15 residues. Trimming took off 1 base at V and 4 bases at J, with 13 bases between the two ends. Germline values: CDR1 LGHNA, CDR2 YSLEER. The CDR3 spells CASSQGAVGGETQYF. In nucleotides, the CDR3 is TGCGCCAGCAGCCAAGGGGCTGTCGGCGGAGAGACCCAGTACTTC.

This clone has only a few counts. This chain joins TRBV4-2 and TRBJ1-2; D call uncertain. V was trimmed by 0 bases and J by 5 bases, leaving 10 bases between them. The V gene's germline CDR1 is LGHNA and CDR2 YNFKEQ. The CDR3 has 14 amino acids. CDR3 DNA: TGTGCCAGCAGCCAAGATAGGACCGGTTATGGCTACACCTTC. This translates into CASSQDRTGYGYTF.

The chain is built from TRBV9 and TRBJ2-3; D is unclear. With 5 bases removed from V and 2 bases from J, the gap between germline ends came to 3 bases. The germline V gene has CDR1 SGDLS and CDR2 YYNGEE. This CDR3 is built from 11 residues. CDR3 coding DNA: TGTGCCAGCAGTGACACAGATACGCAGTATTTT. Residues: CASSDTDTQYF.

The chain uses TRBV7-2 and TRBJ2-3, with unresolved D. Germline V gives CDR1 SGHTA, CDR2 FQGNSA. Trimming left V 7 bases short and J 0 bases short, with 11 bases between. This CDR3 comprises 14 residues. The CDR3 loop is CASTSSRSTDTQYF. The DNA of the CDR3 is TGTGCCAGCACCTCAAGTCGGAGCACAGATACGCAGTATTTT.

CDR3 sequence (DNA): TGTGCCACCAGCAGAAAAGTAGCGGGAGGGGGCGATACGCAGTATTTT. Translation gives CATSRKVAGGGDTQYF. The rearrangement links TRBV15 to TRBJ2-3; 11 nucleotides match TRBD2. The V gene's germline CDR1 is LNHNV and CDR2 YYDKDF (reference sequence). Trimming removed 2 bases from V and 6 bases from J; junction bases left unmatched: 7. This CDR3 contains 16 residues.

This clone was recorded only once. CDR3 coding DNA: TGTGCCAGCAGGCCGGGACTAGCCTCCGGGGAGCTGTTTTTT. Protein: CASRPGLASGELFF. The chain employs TRBV6-5 and TRBJ2-2; 9 bases line up with TRBD2. From germline, CDR1 is MNHEY and CDR2 SVGAGI. The V segment lost 6 bases and the J segment 6 bases; nucleotides outside the gene matches: 5. The CDR3 totals 14 residues.

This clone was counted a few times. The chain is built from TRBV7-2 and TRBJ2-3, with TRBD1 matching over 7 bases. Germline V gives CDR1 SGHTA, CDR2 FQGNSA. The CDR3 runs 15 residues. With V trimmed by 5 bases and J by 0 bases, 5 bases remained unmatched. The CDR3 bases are TGTGCCAGCAGCCTAGGGGGCTACAGCACAGATACGCAGTATTTT. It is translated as CASSLGGYSTDTQYF.

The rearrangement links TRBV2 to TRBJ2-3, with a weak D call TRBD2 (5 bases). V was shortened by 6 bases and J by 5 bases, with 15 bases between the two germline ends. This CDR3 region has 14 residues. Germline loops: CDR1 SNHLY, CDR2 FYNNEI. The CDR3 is CASSPKGREDTQYF. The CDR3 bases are TGTGCCAGCAGCCCCAAAGGGAGAGAAGATACGCAGTATTTT.

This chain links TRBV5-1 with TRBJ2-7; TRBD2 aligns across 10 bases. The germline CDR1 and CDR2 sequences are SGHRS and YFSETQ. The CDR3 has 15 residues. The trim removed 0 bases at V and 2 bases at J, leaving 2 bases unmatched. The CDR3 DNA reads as TGCGCCAGCAGCTTGGGGACTAGCGGAGCCTACGAGCAGTACTTC. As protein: CASSLGTSGAYEQYF.

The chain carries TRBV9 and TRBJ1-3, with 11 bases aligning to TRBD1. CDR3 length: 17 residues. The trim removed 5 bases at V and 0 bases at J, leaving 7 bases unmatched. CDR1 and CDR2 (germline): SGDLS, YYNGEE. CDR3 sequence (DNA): TGTGCCAGCAGAGCCGGGACAGGGGGACTCTCTGGAAACACCATATATTTT. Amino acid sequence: CASRAGTGGLSGNTIYF. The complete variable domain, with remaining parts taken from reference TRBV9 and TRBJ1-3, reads DSGVTQTPKHLITATGQRVTLRCSPRSGDLSVYWYQQSLDQGLQFLIQYYNGEERAKGNILERFSAQQFPDLHSELNLSSLELGDSALYFCASRAGTGGLSGNTIYFGEGSWLTVV.

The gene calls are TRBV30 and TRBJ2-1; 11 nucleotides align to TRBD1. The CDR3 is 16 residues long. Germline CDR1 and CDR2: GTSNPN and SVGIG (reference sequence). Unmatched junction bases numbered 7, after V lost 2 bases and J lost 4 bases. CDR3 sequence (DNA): TGTGCCTGGAGTAGAGGACAGGGGGCAATTTACAATGAGCAGTTCTTC. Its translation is CAWSRGQGAIYNEQFF.

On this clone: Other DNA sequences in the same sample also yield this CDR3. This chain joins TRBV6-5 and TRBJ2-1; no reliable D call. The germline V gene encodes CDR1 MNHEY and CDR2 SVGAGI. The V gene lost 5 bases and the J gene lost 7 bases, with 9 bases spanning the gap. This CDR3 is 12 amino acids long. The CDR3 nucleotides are TGTGCCAGCAGTCTCCCTGGAAATGAGCAGTTCTTC. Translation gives CASSLPGNEQFF.